These 23 T cell receptor beta chains share one sample of origin, sequenced in a study of T cell clones after liver transplantation (dated by TCRdb to the late 2010s). Library method: the immunoSEQ multiplex PCR assay. In TCRdb, the immuneACCESS table is reduced to in-frame sequences with V and J assigned. These tables do not hold every clone; where another copy was compared, an unresolved V gene accounts for under half, and the others remain unexplained. This sample has 95,000 to 130,000 clones in its table, and roughly nine tenths of those were observed once. Roughly 0.83% of the sample comes from the top ten. The sequencing here drew on CD4+ T cells from blood, taken 12 months after liver transplant. The source of these receptors is a human patient who received a liver transplant. Some T cells seen after a transplant may have their origin in the graft donor.

The chain uses TRBV11-2 and TRBJ2-3, with 9 bases aligning to TRBD2. The CDR3 has 16 residues. Per the germline V gene, CDR1 is SGHAT and CDR2 is FQNNGV. Trimming cost V 5 bases and J 0 bases; bases outside gene matches: 6. CDR3 nucleotide sequence: TGTGCCAGCAGCCCCCAAAGCGGGAGGAGCACAGATACGCAGTATTTT. It specifies CASSPQSGRSTDTQYF.

V usage is TRBV27 and J usage is TRBJ2-5; TRBD2 aligns across 8 bases. This CDR3 spans 13 amino acids. In germline, CDR1 is MNHEY, CDR2 SMNVEV (reference sequence). The trim removed 4 bases at V and 7 bases at J, leaving 5 bases unmatched. CDR3 loop: CASSSRGGGTQYF. The CDR3 region has the DNA TGTGCCAGCAGTTCCCGGGGGGGTGGGACCCAGTACTTC.

The CDR3 sequence is CASNPGQGSYEQYF. The CDR3 nucleotides are TGTGCCAGTAACCCGGGACAGGGGTCCTACGAGCAGTACTTC. The chain links TRBV19 to TRBJ2-7; TRBD1 matches 10 bases. Per the germline V gene, CDR1 is LNHDA and CDR2 is SQIVND (reference sequence). The CDR3 covers 14 residues. The J segment lost 1 base and the V segment lost 7 bases, leaving 4 bases of the junction unmatched.

The V and J genes are TRBV5-1 and TRBJ2-1; possibly TRBD2 for D (5 bases). The V end lost 4 bases, the J end lost 8 bases, and 25 bases lay between the germline ends. This CDR3 is built from 17 residues. CDR1 is SGHRS and CDR2 is YFSETQ in the germline V gene. This CDR3 reads CASSPGMSGLLGDEQFF. CDR3 coding DNA: TGCGCCAGCAGCCCCGGTATGAGCGGACTCCTGGGAGATGAGCAGTTCTTC.

V gene TRBV27 combines with J gene TRBJ1-5; D is ambiguous. Germline CDR1 is MNHEY and CDR2 is SMNVEV (reference sequence). V was clipped by 3 bases and J by 7 bases, with 10 bases between them. The CDR3 totals 13 residues. The CDR3 region has the DNA TGTGCCAGCAGTTTGGCACCATGGCAGCCCCAGCATTTT. Protein product: CASSLAPWQPQHF.

This chain links TRBV7-2 with TRBJ2-2; D not certain. The length of the CDR3 is 16 residues. With 1 base removed from V and 0 bases from J, the gap between germline ends came to 9 bases. Germline V gene lookup returns CDR1 SGHTA and CDR2 FQGNSA. DNA for the CDR3: TGTGCCAGCAGCTTAGATGCACCCGCGAACACCGGGGAGCTGTTTTTT. This gives the protein CASSLDAPANTGELFF.

The V and J genes are TRBV5-1 and TRBJ2-2; no definite D call. With 0 bases removed from V and 4 bases from J, the gap between germline ends came to 10 bases. This CDR3 has 15 amino acids. Germline lookup yields CDR1 SGHRS and CDR2 YFSETQ. CDR3 in DNA: TGCGCCAGCAGCTTGGAGAGGTTGGGCACCGGGGAGCTGTTTTTT. Its translation: CASSLERLGTGELFF.

Worth noting for this clone: Distinct nucleotide sequences in the sample also encode this CDR3. V usage is TRBV7-2 and J usage is TRBJ2-2; possibly TRBD1 for D (6 bases). The CDR3 totals 14 residues. Germline V lookup: CDR1 SGHTA, CDR2 FQGNSA. Deletions cut 4 bases from V and 5 bases from J, with 11 bases between. The CDR3 reads CASSSTTGTGELFF. The CDR3 DNA reads as TGTGCCAGCAGCTCTACGACAGGTACCGGGGAGCTGTTTTTT.

The chain uses TRBV21-1 and TRBJ1-1; the D segment call TRBD1 is taken from the table without a DNA check. TRBV21-1 is reported as a pseudogene. The CDR3 has 16 amino acids. The CDR3 loop is CASSDPGFPRDTEAFF. CDR3 DNA: TGTGCCAGCAGCGATCCTGGGTTCCCCAGGGACACTGAAGCTTTCTTT.

This clone showed up just once. The chain uses TRBV19 and TRBJ1-2, with 12 bases lining up with TRBD1. CDR1 LNHDA and CDR2 SQIVND come from the germline V gene (reference sequence). The CDR3 contains 15 residues. V gave up 7 bases and J gave up 6 bases; unmatched junction bases: 9. For the CDR3, the DNA is TGTGCCAGTACGATTCGAGGGACAGGGGGCCATGGCTACACCTTC. Translated, it gives CASTIRGTGGHGYTF.

The chain couples TRBV19 to TRBJ2-2; no clear D. Per the germline V gene, CDR1 is LNHDA and CDR2 is SQIVND (reference sequence). The CDR3 has 14 amino acids. V was pared by 5 bases and J by 1 base, with 8 bases between. The CDR3 region is CASSAQMNTGELFF. CDR3 bases: TGTGCCAGTAGTGCACAGATGAACACCGGGGAGCTGTTTTTT.

The V call is TRBV5-1, the J call TRBJ1-1; D not certain. The CDR3 spans 13 residues. From germline, CDR1 is SGHRS and CDR2 YFSETQ. The V end lost 3 bases, the J end lost 7 bases, and 13 bases lay between the germline ends. CDR3 nucleotides: TGCGCCAGCAGCTCAGAGGGTGCTGGTGAAGCTTTCTTT. This encodes CASSSEGAGEAFF.

This chain links TRBV11-2 with TRBJ2-3, with 7 bases lining up with TRBD1. The germline V gene encodes CDR1 SGHAT and CDR2 FQNNGV. Trimming cost V 2 bases and J 2 bases; bases outside gene matches: 4. This CDR3 contains 15 residues. The CDR3 nucleotides read TGTGCCAGCAGCTTATCGACAGGGCCCACAGATACGCAGTATTTT. This codes for CASSLSTGPTDTQYF.

The CDR3 loop is CASSVAPSGEEFF. As DNA, the CDR3 is TGTGCCAGCAGCGTAGCCCCCTCGGGAGAGGAGTTCTTC. The V and J genes are TRBV9 and TRBJ2-1; D is possibly TRBD2 (6 bases). The ends were cut back, 0 bases at V and 14 bases at J, with 15 bases in the middle. Germline loops: CDR1 SGDLS, CDR2 YYNGEE. The length of the CDR3 is 13 residues.

The chain links TRBV4-3 to TRBJ2-1; D tentatively fits TRBD1 or TRBD2 (5 bases each). Germline assignment: CDR1 LGHNA and CDR2 YSLEER. The CDR3 runs 14 residues. The ends were cut back, 3 bases at V and 5 bases at J, with 11 bases in the middle. As DNA, the CDR3 is TGCGCCAGCAGCCACCCTGGGACGGACAATGAGCAGTTCTTC. Protein product: CASSHPGTDNEQFF.

The chain combines TRBV5-4 with TRBJ1-4, with D possibly being TRBD1 (6 bases). V lost 5 bases and J 5 bases, leaving 13 bases between the germline ends. The length of the CDR3 is 14 residues. The germline V gene has CDR1 SGHNT and CDR2 YYREEE (reference sequence). The CDR3 loop reads CASSSGTQNEKLFF. The CDR3 bases are TGTGCCAGCAGTAGTGGGACACAAAATGAAAAACTGTTTTTT.

On this clone: A junction end diverges from the germline sequence, so it may reflect a read error. The chain couples TRBV5-1 to TRBJ2-7, with D perhaps being TRBD1 or TRBD2 (5 bases each). Germline V CDR1 and CDR2: SGHRS, YFSETQ. This CDR3 region has 14 residues. The CDR3 region has the DNA TGTGCCAGCAGCTTCCGGGACGCTTCCTACGAGCAGTACTTC. Its translation: CASSFRDASYEQYF.

This clone has a single count. V is TRBV11-3 and J is TRBJ2-2; the match to TRBD1 covers 10 bases. The CDR3 spans 16 residues. V trimming: 2 bases; J trimming: 3 bases; junction bases outside the gene matches: 3. Germline lookup yields CDR1 SGHNT and CDR2 YENEEA. The CDR3 DNA reads as TGTGCCAGCAGCTTAAGTGGGACAGGGGACACCGGGGAGCTGTTTTTT. Translated: CASSLSGTGDTGELFF.

This clone was detected once. The chain is built from TRBV5-6 and TRBJ1-4; TRBD1 aligns across 11 bases. Germline loops: CDR1 SGHDT, CDR2 YYEEEE. The CDR3 runs to 15 residues. J gave up 7 bases and V 0 bases, and 2 bases lay outside the gene matches. The CDR3: CASSLGTGGPEKLFF. CDR3 coding DNA: TGTGCCAGCAGCTTGGGGACAGGGGGCCCTGAAAAACTGTTTTTT.

V usage is TRBV18 and J usage is TRBJ1-5; D is undetermined. The germline V gene encodes CDR1 KGHSH and CDR2 LQKENI. V was pared by 0 bases and J by 7 bases, with 7 bases between. The CDR3 contains 13 residues. The DNA of the CDR3 is TGTGCCAGCTCACCACCCGACGTGCAGCCCCAGCATTTT. The encoded protein is CASSPPDVQPQHF.

The chain links TRBV7-2 to TRBJ2-1; the match to TRBD2 covers 7 bases. The CDR3 covers 16 residues. With V trimmed by 4 bases and J by 4 bases, 10 bases remained unmatched. Germline V gene data show CDR1 as SGHTA and CDR2 as FQGNSA. CDR3 sequence: CASSSLPGLQYNEQFF. In DNA, the CDR3 is TGTGCCAGCAGCTCTCTGCCGGGACTACAATACAATGAGCAGTTCTTC.

This clone was recorded only once. V is TRBV7-2 and J is TRBJ1-2; no clear D gene. This CDR3 comprises 13 residues. The germline CDR1 and CDR2 sequences are SGHTA and FQGNSA. V was cut by 0 bases and J by 4 bases, with 6 bases left in between. The CDR3: CASSLALSYGYTF. Here the CDR3 DNA reads TGTGCCAGCAGCTTAGCTCTAAGCTATGGCTACACCTTC.

The genes are TRBV11-2 and TRBJ2-7, with 8 nucleotides matching TRBD1. The CDR3 covers 14 residues. The germline V gene encodes CDR1 SGHAT and CDR2 FQNNGV. The ends lost 5 bases at V and 5 bases at J; junction bases unmatched: 8. The CDR3 DNA sequence: TGTGCCAGCAGCCCCCGGACAGGGTCTGACGAGCAGTACTTC. It encodes CASSPRTGSDEQYF.